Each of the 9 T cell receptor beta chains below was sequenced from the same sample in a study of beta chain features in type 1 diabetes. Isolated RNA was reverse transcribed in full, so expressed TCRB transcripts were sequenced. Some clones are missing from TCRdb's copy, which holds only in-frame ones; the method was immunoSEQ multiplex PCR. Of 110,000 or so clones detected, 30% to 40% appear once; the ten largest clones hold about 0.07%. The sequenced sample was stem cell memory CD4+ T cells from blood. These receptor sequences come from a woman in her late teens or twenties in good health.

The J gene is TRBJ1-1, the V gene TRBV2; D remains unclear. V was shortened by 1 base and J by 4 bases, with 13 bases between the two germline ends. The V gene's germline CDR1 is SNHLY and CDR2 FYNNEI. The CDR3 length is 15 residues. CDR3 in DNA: TGTGCCAGCAGTGAAGGAGGGTCACGGGGCACTGAAGCTTTCTTT. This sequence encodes CASSEGGSRGTEAFF.

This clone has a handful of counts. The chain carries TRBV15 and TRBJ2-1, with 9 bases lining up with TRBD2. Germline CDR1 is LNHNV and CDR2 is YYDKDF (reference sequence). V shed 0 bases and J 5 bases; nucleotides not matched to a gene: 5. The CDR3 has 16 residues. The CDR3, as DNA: TGTGCCACCAGCAGAGAGGTACGCGGGAGGGACAATGAGCAGTTCTTC. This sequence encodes CATSREVRGRDNEQFF.

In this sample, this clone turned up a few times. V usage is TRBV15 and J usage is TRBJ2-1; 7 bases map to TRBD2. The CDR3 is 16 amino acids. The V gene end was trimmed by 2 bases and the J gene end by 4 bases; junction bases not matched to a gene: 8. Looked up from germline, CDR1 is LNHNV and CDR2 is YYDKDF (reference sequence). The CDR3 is CATSRNASGLYNEQFF. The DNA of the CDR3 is TGTGCCACCAGCAGAAACGCTAGCGGTCTATACAATGAGCAGTTCTTC.

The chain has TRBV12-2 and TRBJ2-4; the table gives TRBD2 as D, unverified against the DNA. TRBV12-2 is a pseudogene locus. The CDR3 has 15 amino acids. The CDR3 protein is CASRALVLAKNIQYF. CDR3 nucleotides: TGTGCAAGTCGCGCACTAGTTCTAGCCAAAAACATTCAGTACTTC.

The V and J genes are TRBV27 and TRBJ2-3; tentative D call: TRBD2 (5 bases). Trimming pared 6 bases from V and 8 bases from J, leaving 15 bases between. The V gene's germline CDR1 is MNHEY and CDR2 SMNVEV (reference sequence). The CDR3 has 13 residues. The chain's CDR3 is CASSLNLAGTQYF. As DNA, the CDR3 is TGTGCCAGCAGCCTCAACCTGGCGGGTACGCAGTATTTT.

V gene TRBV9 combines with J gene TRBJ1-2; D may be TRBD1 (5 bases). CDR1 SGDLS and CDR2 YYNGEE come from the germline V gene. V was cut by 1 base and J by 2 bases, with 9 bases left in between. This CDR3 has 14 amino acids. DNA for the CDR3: TGTGCCAGCAGCGTAACAGGATTCAACTATGGCTACACCTTC. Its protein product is CASSVTGFNYGYTF.

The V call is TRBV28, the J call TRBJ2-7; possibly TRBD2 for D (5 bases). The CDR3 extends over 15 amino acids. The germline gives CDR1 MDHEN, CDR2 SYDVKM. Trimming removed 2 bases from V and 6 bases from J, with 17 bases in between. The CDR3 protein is CASSLEGLLYSEQYF. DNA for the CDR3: TGTGCCAGCAGTTTAGAGGGTCTATTATATTCCGAGCAGTACTTC.

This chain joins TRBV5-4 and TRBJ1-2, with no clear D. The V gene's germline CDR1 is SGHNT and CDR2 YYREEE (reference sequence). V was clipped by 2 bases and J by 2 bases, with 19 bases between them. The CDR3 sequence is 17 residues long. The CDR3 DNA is TGTGCCAGCAGCTTAACACAGACCCCCAGAGGGAACTATGGCTACACCTTC. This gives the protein CASSLTQTPRGNYGYTF. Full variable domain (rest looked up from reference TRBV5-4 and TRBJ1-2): ETGVTQSPTHLIKTRGQQVTLRCSSQSGHNTVSWYQQALGQGPQFIFQYYREEENGRGNFPPRFSGLQFPNYSSELNVNALELDDSALYLCASSLTQTPRGNYGYTFGSGTRLTVV.

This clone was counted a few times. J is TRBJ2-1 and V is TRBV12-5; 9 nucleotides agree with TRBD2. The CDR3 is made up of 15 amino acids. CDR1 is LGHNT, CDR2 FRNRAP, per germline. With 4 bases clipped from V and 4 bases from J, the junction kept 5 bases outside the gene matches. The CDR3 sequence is CASGSGLALYNEQFF. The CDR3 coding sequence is TGTGCTAGTGGTTCTGGACTAGCGCTGTACAATGAGCAGTTCTTC.